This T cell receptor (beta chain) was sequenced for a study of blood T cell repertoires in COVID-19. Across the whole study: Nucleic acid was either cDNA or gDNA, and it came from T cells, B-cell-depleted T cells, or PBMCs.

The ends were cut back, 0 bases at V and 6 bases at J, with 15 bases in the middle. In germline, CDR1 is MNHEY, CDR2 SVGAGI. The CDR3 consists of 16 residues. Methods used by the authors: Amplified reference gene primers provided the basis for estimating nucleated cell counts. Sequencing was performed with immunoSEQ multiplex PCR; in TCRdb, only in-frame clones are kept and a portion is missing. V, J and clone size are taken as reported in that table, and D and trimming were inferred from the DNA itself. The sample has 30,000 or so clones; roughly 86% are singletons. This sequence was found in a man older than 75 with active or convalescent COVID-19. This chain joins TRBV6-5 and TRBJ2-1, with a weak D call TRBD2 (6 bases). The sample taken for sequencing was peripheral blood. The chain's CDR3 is CASSYSKTSGGNEQFF. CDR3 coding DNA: TGTGCCAGCAGTTACTCGAAGACTAGTGGGGGCAATGAGCAGTTCTTC.